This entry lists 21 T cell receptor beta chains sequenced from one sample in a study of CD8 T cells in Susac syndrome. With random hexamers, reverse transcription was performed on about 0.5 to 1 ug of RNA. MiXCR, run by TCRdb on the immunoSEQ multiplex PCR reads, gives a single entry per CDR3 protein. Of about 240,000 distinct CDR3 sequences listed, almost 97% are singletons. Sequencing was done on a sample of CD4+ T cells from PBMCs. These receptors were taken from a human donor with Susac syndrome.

CDR3 DNA sequence: TGCGCCAGCAGCCCAGGACAGGGGGCCACAGATACGCAGTATTTT. Its translation is CASSPGQGATDTQYF. This rearrangement joins TRBV5-1 to TRBJ2-3, with 11 bases fitting TRBD1. Germline CDR1 reads SGHRS; CDR2 reads YFSETQ. The CDR3 consists of 15 residues. The ends lost 4 bases at V and 2 bases at J; junction bases unmatched: 3.

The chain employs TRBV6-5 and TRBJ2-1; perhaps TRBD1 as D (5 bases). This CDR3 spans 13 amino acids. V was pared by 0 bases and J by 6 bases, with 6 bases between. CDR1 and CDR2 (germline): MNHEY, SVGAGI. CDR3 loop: CASSYSGVNEQFF. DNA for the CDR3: TGTGCCAGCAGTTACTCAGGGGTCAATGAGCAGTTCTTC.

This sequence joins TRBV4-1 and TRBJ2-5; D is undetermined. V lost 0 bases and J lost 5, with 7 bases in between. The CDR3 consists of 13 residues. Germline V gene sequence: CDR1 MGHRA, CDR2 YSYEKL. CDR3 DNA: TGCGCCAGCAGCCAAGATAGCAAGGAGACCCAGTACTTC. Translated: CASSQDSKETQYF.

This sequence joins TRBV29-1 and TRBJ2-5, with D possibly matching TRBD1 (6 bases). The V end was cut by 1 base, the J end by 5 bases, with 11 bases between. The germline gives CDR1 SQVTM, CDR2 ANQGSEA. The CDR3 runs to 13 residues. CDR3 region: CSVEGRGWETQYF. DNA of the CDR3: TGCAGCGTTGAAGGCAGGGGTTGGGAGACCCAGTACTTC.

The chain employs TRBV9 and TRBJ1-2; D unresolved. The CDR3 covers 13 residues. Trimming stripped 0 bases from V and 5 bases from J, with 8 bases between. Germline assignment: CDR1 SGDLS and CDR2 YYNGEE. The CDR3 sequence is CASSVGGLYGYTF. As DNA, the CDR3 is TGTGCCAGCAGCGTAGGTGGGCTTTATGGCTACACCTTC.

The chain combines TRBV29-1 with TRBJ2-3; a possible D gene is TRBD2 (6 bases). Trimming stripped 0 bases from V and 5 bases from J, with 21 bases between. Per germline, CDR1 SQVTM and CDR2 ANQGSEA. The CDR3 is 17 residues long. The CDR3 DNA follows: TGCAGCGTTGAAGATCCTACCGGTAGCGGACTTAGAGATACGCAGTATTTT. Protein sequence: CSVEDPTGSGLRDTQYF.

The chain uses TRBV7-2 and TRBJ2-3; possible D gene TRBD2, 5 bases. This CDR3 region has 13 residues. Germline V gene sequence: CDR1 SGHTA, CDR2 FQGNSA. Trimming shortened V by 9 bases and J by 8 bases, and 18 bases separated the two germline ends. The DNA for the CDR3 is TGTGCCAGACGGACTGTAAGCACACGTACGCAGTATTTT. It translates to CARRTVSTRTQYF.

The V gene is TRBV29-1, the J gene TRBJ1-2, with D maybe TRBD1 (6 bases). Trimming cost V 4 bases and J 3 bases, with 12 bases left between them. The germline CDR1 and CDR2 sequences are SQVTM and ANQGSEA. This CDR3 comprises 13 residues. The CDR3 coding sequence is TGCAGCGTTGCGCTCAGGGGAGACTATGGCTACACCTTC. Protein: CSVALRGDYGYTF.

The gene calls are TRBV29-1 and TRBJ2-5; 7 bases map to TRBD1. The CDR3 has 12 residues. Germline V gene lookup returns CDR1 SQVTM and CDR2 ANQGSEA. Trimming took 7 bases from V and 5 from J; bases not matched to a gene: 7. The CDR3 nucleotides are TGCAGCGGGGGGACAGTCGGGGAGACCCAGTACTTC. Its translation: CSGGTVGETQYF.

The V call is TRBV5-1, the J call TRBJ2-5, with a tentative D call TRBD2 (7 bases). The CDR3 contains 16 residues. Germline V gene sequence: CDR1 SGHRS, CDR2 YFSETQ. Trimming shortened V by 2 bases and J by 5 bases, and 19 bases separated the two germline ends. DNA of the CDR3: TGCGCCAGCAGCTTTCTCGGGGGGCGTTCGGATGAGACCCAGTACTTC. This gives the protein CASSFLGGRSDETQYF.

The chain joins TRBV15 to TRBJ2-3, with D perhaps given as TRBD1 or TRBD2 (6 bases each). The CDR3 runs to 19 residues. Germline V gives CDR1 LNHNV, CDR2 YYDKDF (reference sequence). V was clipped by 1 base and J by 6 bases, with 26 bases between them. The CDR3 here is CATSRVGKGGPLPPDTQYF. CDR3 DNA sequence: TGTGCCACCAGCAGAGTCGGCAAGGGGGGACCTCTTCCCCCGGATACGCAGTATTTT.

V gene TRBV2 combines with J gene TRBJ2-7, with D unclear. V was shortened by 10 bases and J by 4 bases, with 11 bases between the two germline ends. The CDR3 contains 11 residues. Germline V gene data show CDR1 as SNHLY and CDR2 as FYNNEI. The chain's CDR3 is CATLWGYEQYF. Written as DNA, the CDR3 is TGTGCCACCCTCTGGGGATACGAGCAGTACTTC.

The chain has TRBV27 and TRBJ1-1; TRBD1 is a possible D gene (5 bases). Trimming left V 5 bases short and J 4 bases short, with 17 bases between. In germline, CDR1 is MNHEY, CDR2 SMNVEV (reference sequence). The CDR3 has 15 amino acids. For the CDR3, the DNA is TGTGCCAGCAGTGCCAGGGTTTTAAGAGGCACTGAAGCTTTCTTT. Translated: CASSARVLRGTEAFF.

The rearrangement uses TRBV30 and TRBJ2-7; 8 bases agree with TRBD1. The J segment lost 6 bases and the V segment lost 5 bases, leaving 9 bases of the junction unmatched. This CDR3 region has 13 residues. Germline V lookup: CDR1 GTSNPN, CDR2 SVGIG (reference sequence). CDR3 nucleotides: TGTGCCTGGTTGCGGACAGGGATCGTCGAGCAGTACTTC. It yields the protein CAWLRTGIVEQYF.

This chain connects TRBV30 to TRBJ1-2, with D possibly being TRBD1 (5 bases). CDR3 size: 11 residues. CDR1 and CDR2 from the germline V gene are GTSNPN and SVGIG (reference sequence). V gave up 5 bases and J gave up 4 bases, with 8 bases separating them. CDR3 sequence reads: CAWRQRYGYTF. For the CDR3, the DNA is TGTGCCTGGCGACAGCGCTATGGCTACACCTTC.

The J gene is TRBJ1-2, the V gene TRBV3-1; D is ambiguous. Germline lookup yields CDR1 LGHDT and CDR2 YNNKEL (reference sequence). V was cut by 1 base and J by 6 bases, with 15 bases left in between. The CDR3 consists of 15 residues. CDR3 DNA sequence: TGTGCCAGCAGCCAAGCCGGCGGGGATGGGGATGGCTACACCTTC. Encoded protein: CASSQAGGDGDGYTF.

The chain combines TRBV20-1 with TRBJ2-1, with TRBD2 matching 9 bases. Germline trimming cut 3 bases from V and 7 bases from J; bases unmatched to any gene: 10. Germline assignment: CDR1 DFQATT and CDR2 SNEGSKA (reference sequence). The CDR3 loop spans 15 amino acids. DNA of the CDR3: TGCAGTGCTAGCAAAGCGGGAGGCGGTTGGAATGAGCAGTTCTTC. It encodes CSASKAGGGWNEQFF.

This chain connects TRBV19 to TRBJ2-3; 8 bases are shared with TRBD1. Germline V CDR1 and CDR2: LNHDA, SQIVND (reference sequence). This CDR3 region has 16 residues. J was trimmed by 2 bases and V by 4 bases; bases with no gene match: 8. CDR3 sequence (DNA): TGTGCCAGTAGTAAAACCCGGGACAGGATCACAGATACGCAGTATTTT. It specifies CASSKTRDRITDTQYF.

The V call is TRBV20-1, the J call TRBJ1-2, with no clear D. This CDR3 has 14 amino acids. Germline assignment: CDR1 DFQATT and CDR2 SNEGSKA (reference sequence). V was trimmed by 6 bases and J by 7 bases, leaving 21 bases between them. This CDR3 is CSAINDPNPIGYTF. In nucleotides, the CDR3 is TGCAGTGCAATCAACGACCCTAATCCTATTGGCTACACCTTC.

Here the CDR3 reads CSAREGGVGKTQYF. In DNA, the CDR3 is TGCAGTGCTAGAGAAGGCGGGGTTGGGAAGACCCAGTACTTC. This chain connects TRBV20-1 to TRBJ2-5; tentative D call: TRBD2 (6 bases). This CDR3 comprises 14 residues. The germline V gene has CDR1 DFQATT and CDR2 SNEGSKA (reference sequence). With 0 bases removed from V and 6 bases from J, the gap between germline ends came to 14 bases.

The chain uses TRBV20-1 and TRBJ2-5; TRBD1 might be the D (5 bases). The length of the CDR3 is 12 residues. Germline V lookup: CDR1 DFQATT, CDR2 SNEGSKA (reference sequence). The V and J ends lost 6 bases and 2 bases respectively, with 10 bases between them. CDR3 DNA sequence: TGCAGTGCCGGACAAATTCAAGAGACCCAGTACTTC. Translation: CSAGQIQETQYF.